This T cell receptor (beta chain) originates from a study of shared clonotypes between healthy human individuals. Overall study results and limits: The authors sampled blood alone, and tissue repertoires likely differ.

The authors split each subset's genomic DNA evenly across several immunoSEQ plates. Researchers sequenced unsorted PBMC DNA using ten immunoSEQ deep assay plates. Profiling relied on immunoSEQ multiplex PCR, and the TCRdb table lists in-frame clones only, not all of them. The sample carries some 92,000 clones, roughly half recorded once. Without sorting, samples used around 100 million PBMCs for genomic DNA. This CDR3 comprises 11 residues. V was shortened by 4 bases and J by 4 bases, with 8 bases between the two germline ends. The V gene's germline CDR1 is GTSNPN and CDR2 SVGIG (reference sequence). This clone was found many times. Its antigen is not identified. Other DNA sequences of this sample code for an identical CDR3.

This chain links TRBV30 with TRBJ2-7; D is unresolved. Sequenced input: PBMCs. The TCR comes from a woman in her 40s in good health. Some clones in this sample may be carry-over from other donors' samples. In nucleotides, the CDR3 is TGTGCCTGGACGGCCGGTTACGAGCAGTACTTC. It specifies CAWTAGYEQYF.